Below are 24 T cell receptor beta chains sequenced from a single sample in a study of shared clonotypes between healthy human individuals. The protocol was immunoSEQ multiplex PCR, while the TCRdb copy is restricted to in-frame clones and leaves out a portion. Of 190,000 or so clones listed, about 66% are singletons. The sample taken for sequencing was memory CD4+ T cells sorted from blood. The subset here: CD45RA-negative fraction. The receptors were gathered from a young man in good health.

The V gene is TRBV29-1, the J gene TRBJ2-1; D is possibly TRBD1 (5 bases). V was cut by 3 bases and J by 7 bases, with 10 bases left in between. This CDR3 is 12 amino acids long. CDR1 and CDR2 from the germline V gene are SQVTM and ANQGSEA. In DNA form, the CDR3 reads TGCAGCGTTGAGGCAGGGTCGAATGAGCAGTTCTTC. Its translation is CSVEAGSNEQFF.

V is TRBV7-9 and J is TRBJ2-4; D not certain. From germline, CDR1 is SEHNR and CDR2 FQNEAQ (reference sequence). This CDR3 has 17 residues. The V end was cut by 5 bases, the J end by 1 base, with 18 bases between. CDR3: CASSPDWTSLAKNIQYF. CDR3 DNA: TGTGCCAGCAGCCCCGATTGGACGAGCCTCGCCAAAAACATTCAGTACTTC.

This rearrangement joins TRBV5-4 to TRBJ2-7; 8 positions agree with TRBD2. The CDR3 runs 14 residues. CDR1 is SGHNT, CDR2 YYREEE, per germline (reference sequence). The V gene end was trimmed by 3 bases and the J gene end by 3 bases; junction bases not matched to a gene: 5. The chain's CDR3 is CASSSSGSLYEQYF. CDR3 coding DNA: TGTGCCAGCAGCTCGAGCGGGAGTCTCTACGAGCAGTACTTC.

This rearrangement joins TRBV11-2 to TRBJ1-2; 8 bases agree with TRBD1. Germline-derived CDR1 and CDR2 are SGHAT and FQNNGV. The V and J ends lost 5 bases and 6 bases, in that order; junction bases with no gene match: 11. The CDR3 has 15 amino acids. CDR3 in DNA: TGTGCCAGCAGCCCTCTCAGGGGGCGCACGGATGGCTACACCTTC. Protein: CASSPLRGRTDGYTF.

The chain is built from TRBV11-2 and TRBJ2-7; TRBD2 agrees at 8 bases. Per the germline V gene, CDR1 is SGHAT and CDR2 is FQNNGV. The CDR3 is 14 amino acids. V shed 3 bases and J 6 bases; nucleotides not matched to a gene: 7. CDR3 region: CASSFGTSTVEQYF. DNA of the CDR3: TGTGCCAGCAGCTTTGGGACTAGTACAGTCGAGCAGTACTTC.

This clone rates as medium-sized (0.01 to 0.1%). This chain uses TRBV7-2 with TRBJ1-2; unclear D gene. Germline V gives CDR1 SGHTA, CDR2 FQGNSA. The CDR3 spans 13 residues. V was shortened by 2 bases and J by 4 bases, with 8 bases between the two germline ends. CDR3 amino acids: CASSLFEGYGYTF. DNA of the CDR3: TGTGCCAGCAGCTTATTTGAGGGCTATGGCTACACCTTC.

J is TRBJ2-2 and V is TRBV11-2; D is undetermined. The CDR3 has 14 residues. V lost 6 bases and J lost 6, with 14 bases in between. CDR1 and CDR2 from the germline V gene are SGHAT and FQNNGV. CDR3: CASRTLRGSGELFF. The CDR3 DNA follows: TGTGCCAGCAGAACCCTCCGAGGATCCGGGGAGCTGTTTTTT.

The chain uses TRBV29-1 and TRBJ2-4; weak D call: TRBD2 (5 bases). This CDR3 contains 13 residues. Germline V CDR1 and CDR2: SQVTM, ANQGSEA. Trimming removed 5 bases at V and 4 bases at J, with 12 bases between. The CDR3 protein is CSVPEGGKNIQYF. CDR3 in DNA: TGCAGCGTTCCGGAAGGAGGTAAAAACATTCAGTACTTC.

The V call is TRBV5-1, the J call TRBJ2-5; 11 bases line up with TRBD2. V was clipped by 4 bases and J by 1 base; unmatched bases: 6. CDR3 length equals 16 residues. The V gene's germline CDR1 is SGHRS and CDR2 YFSETQ. The CDR3 DNA reads as TGCGCCAGCAGCCAAGGACTAGCGGGTTTCCAAGAGACCCAGTACTTC. Its translation is CASSQGLAGFQETQYF.

The table lists this clone with a few counts. The V and J genes are TRBV6-1 and TRBJ2-7, with 8 bases matching TRBD1. V was clipped by 6 bases and J by 6 bases; unmatched bases: 13. This CDR3 is built from 15 residues. Germline assignment: CDR1 MNHNS and CDR2 SASEGT. In DNA form, the CDR3 reads TGTGCCAGCAGAGCCAAACCGGGACAGGTAATCGAGCAGTACTTC. Translated, it gives CASRAKPGQVIEQYF.

The chain carries TRBV18 and TRBJ2-5; D is perhaps TRBD2 (5 bases). From germline, CDR1 is KGHSH and CDR2 LQKENI. Trimming stripped 0 bases from V and 5 bases from J, with 10 bases between. The CDR3 length is 14 residues. The CDR3 protein is CASSPPGRGETQYF. In DNA form, the CDR3 reads TGTGCCAGCTCACCACCAGGCCGCGGGGAGACCCAGTACTTC.

This clone was counted a few times. The rearrangement links TRBV28 to TRBJ2-5; the D is unclear. The germline V gene encodes CDR1 MDHEN and CDR2 SYDVKM. The ends were cut back, 5 bases at V and 4 bases at J, with 11 bases in the middle. This CDR3 region has 13 residues. The CDR3 DNA is TGTGCCAGCAGTCCTCTGACGTTAGAGACCCAGTACTTC. Translation: CASSPLTLETQYF.

This chain links TRBV4-1 with TRBJ2-7, with 9 bases matching TRBD1. With 2 bases clipped from V and 3 bases from J, the junction kept 5 bases outside the gene matches. This CDR3 region has 15 residues. Germline lookup yields CDR1 MGHRA and CDR2 YSYEKL. As DNA, the CDR3 is TGCGCCAGCAGCCAAACCCCGGGACAGGGCTACGAGCAGTACTTC. Encoded protein: CASSQTPGQGYEQYF.

V gene TRBV5-6 combines with J gene TRBJ2-1; D is uncertain. V lost 2 bases and J 0 bases, leaving 9 bases between the germline ends. The CDR3 length is 15 residues. Germline CDR1 reads SGHDT; CDR2 reads YYEEEE. As DNA, the CDR3 is TGTGCCAGCAGCTTCGGGCCCCACTCCTACAATGAGCAGTTCTTC. This translates into CASSFGPHSYNEQFF.

This clone has only one observation. This rearrangement joins TRBV7-2 to TRBJ2-5; perhaps TRBD1 as D (5 bases). The CDR3 has 14 amino acids. The V and J ends lost 2 bases and 2 bases respectively, with 9 bases between them. Germline V gene data show CDR1 as SGHTA and CDR2 as FQGNSA. The CDR3 nucleotides are TGTGCCAGCAGCTTATCTGACAGACAAGAGACCCAGTACTTC. This encodes CASSLSDRQETQYF. Using reference TRBV7-2 and TRBJ2-5 for the parts outside the CDR3, the full variable domain is GAGVSQSPSNKVTEKGKDVELRCDPISGHTALYWYRQSLGQGLEFLIYFQGNSAPDKSGLPSDRFSAERTGGSVSTLTIQRTQQEDSAVYLCASSLSDRQETQYFGPGTRLLVL.

A word on this clone: One junction end disagrees with the germline gene, perhaps due to a read error. The rearrangement uses TRBV19 and TRBJ2-1, with 11 bases identical to TRBD2. This CDR3 spans 12 amino acids. Germline assignment: CDR1 LNHDA and CDR2 SQIVND (reference sequence). Here the CDR3 reads CASSISSGRSVF. In DNA, the CDR3 is TGTGCCAGTAGTATATCTAGCGGGAGGAGTGTCTTC.

This clone appeared a few times. CDR3 in DNA: TGTGCCAGCAGCTTATTCGACCACTACGAGCAGTACTTC. Encoded protein: CASSLFDHYEQYF. The gene calls are TRBV11-2 and TRBJ2-7; no definite D call. Germline CDR1 and CDR2: SGHAT and FQNNGV. V lost 2 bases to trimming and J lost 3 bases, with 8 bases between them. The CDR3 extends over 13 amino acids. The whole variable domain, remainder taken from reference TRBV11-2 and TRBJ2-7, is EAGVAQSPRYKIIEKRQSVAFWCNPISGHATLYWYQQILGQGPKLLIQFQNNGVVDDSQLPKDRFSAERLKGVDSTLKIQPAKLEDSAVYLCASSLFDHYEQYFGPGTRLTVT.

The V gene is TRBV7-2, the J gene TRBJ1-4, with a possible D match to TRBD1 (6 bases). The V gene's germline CDR1 is SGHTA and CDR2 FQGNSA. The CDR3 spans 14 residues. Trimming took off 5 bases at V and 8 bases at J, with 15 bases between the two ends. CDR3 sequence (DNA): TGTGCCAGCAGCCCGGGGGCCCTGAGGGAAAAACTGTTTTTT. It yields the protein CASSPGALREKLFF.

The CDR3 reads CARGGQETSDTEAFF. The CDR3 region has the DNA TGTGCCAGGGGGGGACAGGAAACGTCGGACACTGAAGCTTTCTTT. The chain recombines TRBV7-3 with TRBJ1-1, with TRBD1 matching 8 bases. CDR1 is SGHTA and CDR2 is FQGTGA in the germline V gene. V lost 9 bases to trimming and J lost 3 bases; unmatched junction nucleotides: 12. The CDR3 loop spans 15 amino acids.

The V call is TRBV7-2, the J call TRBJ2-3; D perhaps matches TRBD1 (5 bases). Germline V gene sequence: CDR1 SGHTA, CDR2 FQGNSA. The CDR3 sequence is 13 residues long. The V and J ends lost 6 bases and 5 bases respectively, with 12 bases between them. In nucleotides, the CDR3 is TGTGCCAGCAGTACTCGACAGAGAGATACGCAGTATTTT. This sequence encodes CASSTRQRDTQYF.

This clone was detected a few times. The rearrangement joins TRBV6-6 to TRBJ1-2; no reliable D call. The germline gives CDR1 MNHNY, CDR2 SVGAGI (reference sequence). Trimming removed 2 bases at V and 8 bases at J, with 9 bases between. This CDR3 spans 12 amino acids. CDR3 bases: TGTGCCAGCAGTTACAGGGAGGACGGCTACACCTTC. Protein sequence: CASSYREDGYTF.

This chain joins TRBV28 and TRBJ1-5, with a tentative D call TRBD1 (5 bases). CDR3 length equals 12 residues. Deletions cut 10 bases from V and 1 base from J, with 8 bases between. Germline V gene sequence: CDR1 MDHEN, CDR2 SYDVKM. The CDR3 reads CANGGSNQPQHF. DNA of the CDR3: TGTGCCAACGGGGGGAGCAATCAGCCCCAGCATTTT.

This clone has at least ten counts. V and J are TRBV7-8 and TRBJ1-5; the D is unclear. Deletions cut 8 bases from V and 11 bases from J, with 13 bases between. Germline CDR1 reads SGHVS; CDR2 reads FQNEAQ. The CDR3 runs 11 residues. The CDR3 nucleotides are TGTGCCAGCGGGCTTGAGGGAGCCCAGCATTTT. It codes for CASGLEGAQHF.

The CDR3 region is CATSREGTSGGNEQFF. In nucleotides, the CDR3 is TGTGCCACCAGCAGAGAAGGGACTAGCGGAGGCAATGAGCAGTTCTTC. This chain links TRBV15 with TRBJ2-1; 11 nucleotides line up with TRBD2. From germline, CDR1 is LNHNV and CDR2 YYDKDF (reference sequence). The CDR3 sequence is 16 residues long. With 0 bases clipped from V and 6 bases from J, the junction kept 4 bases outside the gene matches. The entire variable domain, with the rest obtained from reference TRBV15 and TRBJ2-1, is as follows: DAMVIQNPRYQVTQFGKPVTLSCSQTLNHNVMYWYQQKSSQAPKLLFHYYDKDFNNEADTPDNFQSRRPNTSFCFLDIRSPGLGDTAMYLCATSREGTSGGNEQFFGPGTRLTVL.